This T cell receptor beta chain comes out of a study of T cells in Graves' hyperthyroidism and ophthalmopathy. Using RNA transcripts as the source, TCR beta CDR3 regions were amplified. RT-PCR in the first round (using the HTBI primer set) targeted the TCR CDR3. TCRdb analysed the multiplex PCR reads with MiXCR anew, one entry per CDR3 protein. The data contain roughly 740,000 distinct CDR3 sequences, less than 20% of them singletons. Each 10 ml fresh peripheral blood draw supplied the PBMCs. The CDR3 covers 16 residues. Per germline, CDR1 SNHLY and CDR2 FYNNEI. The V and J ends lost 7 bases and 5 bases, in that order; junction bases with no gene match: 14. In its sample, this clonotype was seen many times.

The sample consisted of blood. This chain connects TRBV2 to TRBJ2-5; 9 bases map to TRBD2. The origin of this receptor is a man in his late teens or twenties with Graves' hyperthyroidism. CDR3 DNA sequence: TGTGCCAGCATCACCGGGACTAGCTCCGTTGGGGAGACCCAGTACTTC. Protein product: CASITGTSSVGETQYF.